The 29 T cell receptor beta chains below were found in one sample sequenced in a study of blood T cell repertoires in COVID-19 (dated by TCRdb to the early 2020s). The method was the immunoSEQ multiplex PCR assay. Sourced from immuneACCESS, this table was stored by TCRdb with only in-frame sequences that have V and J called. A share of the clones is absent; for the studies checked, an unresolved V gene accounts for under half, and the remainder has no known explanation. This sample has roughly 200,000 clones in its table, and around three quarters of those were observed once. The ten largest clones add up to around 6.3% of the sample. Sequencing was carried out using peripheral blood. The receptors originated from a man aged 65 to 79 with active or convalescent COVID-19.

This clone was recorded many times. The rearrangement uses TRBV5-1 and TRBJ1-1; possible D gene TRBD1, 5 bases. CDR3 length: 13 residues. From germline, CDR1 is SGHRS and CDR2 YFSETQ. Trimming cost V 2 bases and J 1 base, with 6 bases left between them. CDR3 nucleotide sequence: TGCGCCAGCAGCTTTGACAGGAACACTGAAGCTTTCTTT. Its translation: CASSFDRNTEAFF.

The CDR3 region has the DNA TGTGCCAGCAGTTCCCCTAGCGGGAGATACGACAATGAGCAGTTCTTC. Protein sequence: CASSSPSGRYDNEQFF. This chain uses TRBV6-5 with TRBJ2-1, with 10 positions matching TRBD2. V was clipped by 4 bases and J by 5 bases; unmatched bases: 8. The length of the CDR3 is 16 residues. The V gene's germline CDR1 is MNHEY and CDR2 SVGAGI.

The V and J genes are TRBV2 and TRBJ2-5, with D possibly TRBD1 on 5 matching bases. This CDR3 is built from 13 residues. The germline CDR1 and CDR2 sequences are SNHLY and FYNNEI. Trimming took 4 bases from V and 3 from J, leaving 9 bases between them. CDR3 sequence: CASSGTFEETQYF. CDR3 sequence (DNA): TGTGCCAGCAGTGGGACATTCGAAGAGACCCAGTACTTC.

The J gene is TRBJ1-1, the V gene TRBV4-1; possibly TRBD1 for D (5 bases). The CDR3 covers 14 residues. V lost 1 base, J lost 5 bases, and 11 bases lay in between. In germline, CDR1 is MGHRA, CDR2 YSYEKL. The CDR3 bases are TGCGCCAGCAGCCAAGGTGCGGGGCCTACTGAAGCTTTCTTT. Amino acid sequence: CASSQGAGPTEAFF.

The V gene is TRBV15, the J gene TRBJ2-3; perhaps TRBD1 as D (5 bases). CDR1 LNHNV and CDR2 YYDKDF come from the germline V gene (reference sequence). CDR3 length equals 14 residues. Trimming stripped 3 bases from V and 3 bases from J, with 10 bases between. In DNA, the CDR3 is TGTGCCACCAGCAGGGGGCCTGGAACAGATACGCAGTATTTT. Translating it yields CATSRGPGTDTQYF.

The V and J genes are TRBV4-2 and TRBJ1-2, with 10 positions matching TRBD1. Germline V gives CDR1 LGHNA, CDR2 YNFKEQ. This CDR3 has 16 residues. V was clipped by 1 base and J by 6 bases; unmatched bases: 8. The CDR3 DNA follows: TGTGCCAGCAGCCAAGTTACGGACAGGGGGAAAGATGGCTACACCTTC. Encoded protein: CASSQVTDRGKDGYTF.

V usage is TRBV7-8 and J usage is TRBJ2-7, with 10 bases lining up with TRBD1. V shed 4 bases, J shed 6 bases, and the junction held 6 bases outside the gene matches. CDR3 size: 14 residues. The germline CDR1 and CDR2 sequences are SGHVS and FQNEAQ. The DNA of the CDR3 is TGTGCCAGCAGCTGGACCGGGACAGGGGTCGAGCAGTACTTC. Protein sequence: CASSWTGTGVEQYF.

The chain couples TRBV6-2 or TRBV6-3 to TRBJ1-5; 8 bases are shared with TRBD1. CDR1 and CDR2 from the germline V gene are MNHEY and SVGEGT. V lost 0 bases and J lost 4; bases outside the gene matches: 5. The CDR3 sequence is 16 residues long. Here the CDR3 DNA reads TGTGCCAGCAGTTACTCGATTGGGACAGGTAATCAGCCCCAGCATTTT. It is translated as CASSYSIGTGNQPQHF.

The chain has TRBV6-5 and TRBJ2-3; TRBD2 matches 7 bases. After removal of 6 bases from V and 5 bases from J, the junction contained 5 bases not matched to a gene. The CDR3 totals 13 residues. Per germline, CDR1 MNHEY and CDR2 SVGAGI. The CDR3 DNA reads as TGTGCCAGCAGGGCGGGAGTGTTAGATACGCAGTATTTT. Its protein product is CASRAGVLDTQYF.

The CDR3 nucleotides read TGTGCCAGCAGCTTAGGCTCGGGACAGGGGACCTACGAGCAGTACTTC. Translation: CASSLGSGQGTYEQYF. The chain is built from TRBV11-3 and TRBJ2-7; 10 nucleotides agree with TRBD1. Trimming removed 1 base from V and 2 bases from J; junction bases left unmatched: 5. In germline, CDR1 is SGHNT, CDR2 YENEEA. The CDR3 runs to 16 residues.

V gene TRBV3-1 (or the pseudogene TRBV3-2) combines with J gene TRBJ2-1, with TRBD2 matching over 7 bases. CDR1 and CDR2 (germline): LGHDT, YNNKEL (reference sequence). The trim removed 1 base at V and 2 bases at J, leaving 8 bases unmatched. The CDR3 contains 17 residues. CDR3 residues: CASSQGFAGAAYNEQFF. DNA of the CDR3: TGTGCCAGCAGCCAAGGTTTTGCGGGAGCAGCCTACAATGAGCAGTTCTTC.

V and J are TRBV10-3 and TRBJ1-5, with TRBD1 matching 10 bases. The CDR3 is made up of 16 amino acids. Germline-derived CDR1 and CDR2 are ENHRY and SYGVKD. V dropped 3 bases and J dropped 4; count of bases not matched to a gene: 6. CDR3 sequence reads: CAISEPPGQGNQPQHF. In DNA, the CDR3 is TGTGCCATCAGTGAACCTCCGGGACAGGGGAATCAGCCCCAGCATTTT.

The rearrangement uses TRBV6-5 and TRBJ2-5; 8 bases map to TRBD1. V shed 7 bases, J shed 4 bases, and the junction held 5 bases outside the gene matches. Germline lookup yields CDR1 MNHEY and CDR2 SVGAGI. The CDR3 runs 13 residues. The chain's CDR3 is CASTDRGRETQYF. CDR3 in DNA: TGTGCCAGCACAGACAGGGGTCGAGAGACCCAGTACTTC.

V is TRBV12-5 and J is TRBJ1-6, with unresolved D. The V end lost 1 base, the J end lost 5 bases, and 6 bases lay between the germline ends. Germline V gene lookup returns CDR1 LGHNT and CDR2 FRNRAP. This CDR3 has 14 residues. The CDR3 loop is CASGLGLNNSPLHF. CDR3 DNA sequence: TGTGCTAGTGGTTTGGGGCTGAATAATTCACCCCTCCACTTT.

This clone was seen a single time. The chain links TRBV5-4 to TRBJ2-1; a weak D match, TRBD2 (6 bases). Germline V gene sequence: CDR1 SGHNT, CDR2 YYREEE (reference sequence). CDR3 length equals 18 residues. The V gene lost 0 bases and the J gene lost 0 bases, with 16 bases spanning the gap. CDR3 DNA: TGTGCCAGCAGCTTGGGGGGCGGAGGGGTGAGCTCCTACAATGAGCAGTTCTTC. Its protein product is CASSLGGGGVSSYNEQFF.

The chain couples TRBV7-2 to TRBJ2-3; the match to TRBD2 covers 15 bases. The CDR3 covers 16 residues. The J segment lost 8 bases and the V segment lost 5 bases, leaving 8 bases of the junction unmatched. Looked up from germline, CDR1 is SGHTA and CDR2 is FQGNSA. The CDR3 nucleotides read TGTGCCAGCAGCCCATACCGGACTAGCGGGGGGGGTACGCAGTATTTT. Its protein is CASSPYRTSGGGTQYF.

The chain joins TRBV5-6 to TRBJ2-5, with 7 bases lining up with TRBD1. CDR1 and CDR2 from the germline V gene are SGHDT and YYEEEE. J gave up 5 bases and V 5 bases, and 3 bases lay outside the gene matches. The CDR3 consists of 12 residues. The CDR3 DNA sequence: TGTGCCAGCAGTTCGACAGGGGAGACCCAGTACTTC. Its protein product is CASSSTGETQYF. The full variable domain, completed using reference TRBV5-6 and TRBJ2-5, is DAGVTQSPTHLIKTRGQQVTLRCSPKSGHDTVSWYQQALGQGPQFIFQYYEEEERQRGNFPDRFSGHQFPNYSSELNVNALLLGDSALYLCASSSTGETQYFGPGTRLLVL.

This clone was found once. The chain combines TRBV27 with TRBJ2-7; 8 bases are shared with TRBD1. The J segment lost 4 bases and the V segment lost 6 bases, leaving 2 bases of the junction unmatched. This CDR3 is 12 amino acids long. Germline V gene data show CDR1 as MNHEY and CDR2 as SMNVEV (reference sequence). The CDR3 spells CASRDRVYEQYF. DNA for the CDR3: TGTGCCAGCAGGGACAGGGTGTACGAGCAGTACTTC.

This chain connects TRBV5-4 to TRBJ1-1, with no clear D. The CDR3 has 12 amino acids. The V end was cut by 2 bases, the J end by 10 bases, with 12 bases between. Germline CDR1 is SGHNT and CDR2 is YYREEE (reference sequence). This CDR3 reads CASSLFPNRAFF. For the CDR3, the DNA is TGTGCCAGCAGCTTATTCCCTAACCGAGCTTTCTTT.

The rearrangement links TRBV19 to TRBJ1-4, with D hard to call. V lost 3 bases and J 1 base, leaving 9 bases between the germline ends. Germline V gene data show CDR1 as LNHDA and CDR2 as SQIVND (reference sequence). The length of the CDR3 is 15 residues. CDR3 loop: CASSISPGTNEKLFF. CDR3 nucleotide sequence: TGTGCCAGTAGTATTTCGCCAGGAACTAATGAAAAACTGTTTTTT.

CDR3 DNA: TGTGCCAGCAGCCAAGAACTTAGCGGTACCTATGGCTACACCTTC. Its translation is CASSQELSGTYGYTF. The chain carries TRBV4-2 and TRBJ1-2; D ambiguous. The V gene's germline CDR1 is LGHNA and CDR2 YNFKEQ. V was cut by 0 bases and J by 4 bases, with 12 bases left in between. The CDR3 totals 15 residues.

The CDR3 nucleotides read TGTGCCAGCAGCCAAGATCTGGGGGAGGGTTCCGATACGCAGTATTTT. Amino acid sequence: CASSQDLGEGSDTQYF. The chain has TRBV4-2 and TRBJ2-3; 7 bases fit TRBD2. Germline trimming cut 0 bases from V and 6 bases from J; bases unmatched to any gene: 9. Germline V gene data show CDR1 as LGHNA and CDR2 as YNFKEQ. This CDR3 has 16 residues.

This sequence joins TRBV11-2 and TRBJ2-2, with TRBD2 as a possible D gene (5 bases). V lost 0 bases and J lost 8, with 13 bases in between. CDR1 and CDR2 (germline): SGHAT, FQNNGV. The CDR3 consists of 15 residues. The CDR3 is CASSLEGAVEGELFF. CDR3 DNA: TGTGCCAGCAGCTTAGAGGGAGCGGTCGAGGGGGAGCTGTTTTTT.

CDR3 in amino acids: CASTEGGSNEKLFF. DNA of the CDR3: TGTGCCAGCACTGAGGGGGGATCTAATGAAAAACTGTTTTTT. This rearrangement joins TRBV25-1 to TRBJ1-4; D may be TRBD1 (6 bases). Germline loops: CDR1 MGHDK, CDR2 SYGVNS. This CDR3 contains 14 residues. V shed 7 bases and J shed 3 bases, with 12 bases lying between them.

The chain employs TRBV6-6 and TRBJ2-7; tentatively, D is TRBD1 (5 bases). Germline CDR1 MNHNY, CDR2 SVGAGI (reference sequence). With 8 bases removed from V and 3 bases from J, the gap between germline ends came to 5 bases. The CDR3 totals 10 residues. The CDR3 loop reads CASQGYEQYF. The CDR3 bases are TGTGCCAGCCAGGGCTACGAGCAGTACTTC.

The V call is TRBV18, the J call TRBJ2-1, with 9 bases fitting TRBD2. After removal of 2 bases from V and 0 bases from J, the junction contained 20 bases not matched to a gene. The CDR3 spans 22 residues. Looked up from germline, CDR1 is KGHSH and CDR2 is LQKENI. The CDR3 bases are TGTGCCAGCTCACCAGTTTTCCCACCGGGACTAGCTCACACTCCCTCCTACAATGAGCAGTTCTTC. Protein sequence: CASSPVFPPGLAHTPSYNEQFF.

The genes are TRBV28 and TRBJ1-1; 7 bases are shared with TRBD1. The CDR3 has 14 amino acids. Germline V gene data show CDR1 as MDHEN and CDR2 as SYDVKM. V shed 4 bases, J shed 0 bases, and the junction held 2 bases outside the gene matches. The CDR3 bases are TGTGCCAGCAGTTCAGGGGGAATGAACACTGAAGCTTTCTTT. It is translated as CASSSGGMNTEAFF.

The chain combines TRBV2 with TRBJ1-4, with D possibly matching TRBD1 (5 bases). From germline, CDR1 is SNHLY and CDR2 FYNNEI. The V end was cut by 0 bases, the J end by 11 bases, with 22 bases between. The CDR3 sequence is 17 residues long. CDR3 DNA sequence: TGTGCCAGCAGTGAAGCCGGCTACGGGGACTTAAGGAGGAAACTGTTTTTT. It translates to CASSEAGYGDLRRKLFF. The complete variable domain, with remaining parts taken from reference TRBV2 and TRBJ1-4, reads EPEVTQTPSHQVTQMGQEVILRCVPISNHLYFYWYRQILGQKVEFLVSFYNNEISEKSEIFDDQFSVERPDGSNFTLKIRSTKLEDSAMYFCASSEAGYGDLRRKLFFGSGTQLSVL.

The chain uses TRBV2 and TRBJ1-5; no clear D gene. Germline CDR1 is SNHLY and CDR2 is FYNNEI. This CDR3 is built from 14 residues. V was clipped by 8 bases and J by 0 bases, with 11 bases between them. CDR3 in amino acids: CASDRTGSNQPQHF. CDR3 sequence (DNA): TGTGCCAGCGATCGCACGGGTAGCAATCAGCCCCAGCATTTT.